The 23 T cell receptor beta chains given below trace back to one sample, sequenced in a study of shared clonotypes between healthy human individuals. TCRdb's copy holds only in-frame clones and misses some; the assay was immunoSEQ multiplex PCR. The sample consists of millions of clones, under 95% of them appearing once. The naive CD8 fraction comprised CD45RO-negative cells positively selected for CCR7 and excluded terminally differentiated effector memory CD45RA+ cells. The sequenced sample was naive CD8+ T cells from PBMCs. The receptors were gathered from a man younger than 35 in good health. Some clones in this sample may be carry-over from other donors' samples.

The CDR3 reads CASSAAGQGRYNEQFF. The CDR3 DNA reads as TGTGCCAGCAGCGCCGCGGGACAAGGACGCTACAATGAGCAGTTCTTC. The J gene is TRBJ2-1, the V gene TRBV9, with D perhaps TRBD1 or TRBD2 (6 bases each). The germline V gene encodes CDR1 SGDLS and CDR2 YYNGEE. This CDR3 has 16 residues. V was pared by 3 bases and J by 3 bases, with 16 bases between.

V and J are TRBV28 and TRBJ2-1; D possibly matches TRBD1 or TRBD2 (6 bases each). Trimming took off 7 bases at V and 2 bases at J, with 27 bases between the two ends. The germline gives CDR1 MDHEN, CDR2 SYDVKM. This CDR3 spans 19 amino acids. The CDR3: CASNYPGARPNPTYNEQFF. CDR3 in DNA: TGTGCCAGCAATTACCCGGGGGCGAGACCAAACCCCACCTACAATGAGCAGTTCTTC.

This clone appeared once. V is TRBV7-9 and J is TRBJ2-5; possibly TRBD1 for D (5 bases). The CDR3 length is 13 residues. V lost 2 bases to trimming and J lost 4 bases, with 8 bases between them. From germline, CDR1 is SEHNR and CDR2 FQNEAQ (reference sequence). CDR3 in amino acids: CASSLKGVETQYF. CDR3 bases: TGTGCCAGCAGCTTAAAAGGGGTAGAGACCCAGTACTTC.

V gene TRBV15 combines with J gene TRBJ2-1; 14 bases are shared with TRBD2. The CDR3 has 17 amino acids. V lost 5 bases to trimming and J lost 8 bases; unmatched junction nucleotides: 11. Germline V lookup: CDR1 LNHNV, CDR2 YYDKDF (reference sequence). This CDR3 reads CATSDRLAGGPGDEQFF. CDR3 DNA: TGTGCCACCAGCGACCGACTAGCGGGAGGGCCAGGGGATGAGCAGTTCTTC.

CDR3 region: CASSLSASRGVEQFF. In DNA, the CDR3 is TGTGCCAGCAGTTTATCGGCTTCCAGGGGGGTTGAGCAGTTCTTC. This chain uses TRBV27 with TRBJ2-1; perhaps TRBD1 as D (7 bases). This CDR3 is 15 amino acids long. Trimming took 0 bases from V and 9 from J, leaving 15 bases between them. Germline-derived CDR1 and CDR2 are MNHEY and SMNVEV (reference sequence).

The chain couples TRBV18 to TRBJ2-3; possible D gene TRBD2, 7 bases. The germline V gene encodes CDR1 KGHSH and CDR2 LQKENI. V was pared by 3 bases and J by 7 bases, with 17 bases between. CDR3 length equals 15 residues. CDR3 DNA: TGTGCCAGCTCACCCTTAAAAAGGGGGGGTTATACGCAGTATTTT. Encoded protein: CASSPLKRGGYTQYF.

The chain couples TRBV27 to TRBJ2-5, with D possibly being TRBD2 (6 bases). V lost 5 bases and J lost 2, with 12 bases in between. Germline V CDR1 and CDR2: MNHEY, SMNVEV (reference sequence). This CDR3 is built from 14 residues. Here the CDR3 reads CASSHGRDQETQYF. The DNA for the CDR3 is TGTGCCAGCAGTCACGGGCGGGATCAAGAGACCCAGTACTTC.

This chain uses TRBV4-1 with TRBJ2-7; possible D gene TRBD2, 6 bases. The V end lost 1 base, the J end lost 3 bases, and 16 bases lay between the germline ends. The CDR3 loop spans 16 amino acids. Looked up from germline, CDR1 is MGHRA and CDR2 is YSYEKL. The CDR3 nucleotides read TGCGCCAGCAGCCAAGTTCTAGCCGGGAGTATCTACGAGCAGTACTTC. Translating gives CASSQVLAGSIYEQYF.

The CDR3: CASSALLKTEAFF. The CDR3 nucleotides read TGTGCCAGCAGCGCCCTTCTAAAGACTGAAGCTTTCTTT. The chain uses TRBV9 and TRBJ1-1; no clear D gene. Germline V gene sequence: CDR1 SGDLS, CDR2 YYNGEE. Trimming pared 3 bases from V and 5 bases from J, leaving 11 bases between. The length of the CDR3 is 13 residues. Variable domain in full (rest from reference TRBV9 and TRBJ1-1): DSGVTQTPKHLITATGQRVTLRCSPRSGDLSVYWYQQSLDQGLQFLIQYYNGEERAKGNILERFSAQQFPDLHSELNLSSLELGDSALYFCASSALLKTEAFFGQGTRLTVV.

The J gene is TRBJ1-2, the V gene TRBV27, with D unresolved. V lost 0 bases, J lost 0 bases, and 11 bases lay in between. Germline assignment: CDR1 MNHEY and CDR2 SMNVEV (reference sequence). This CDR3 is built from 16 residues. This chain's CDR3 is CASSLSNSDPNYGYTF. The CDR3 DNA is TGTGCCAGCAGTTTATCGAACAGCGACCCTAACTATGGCTACACCTTC.

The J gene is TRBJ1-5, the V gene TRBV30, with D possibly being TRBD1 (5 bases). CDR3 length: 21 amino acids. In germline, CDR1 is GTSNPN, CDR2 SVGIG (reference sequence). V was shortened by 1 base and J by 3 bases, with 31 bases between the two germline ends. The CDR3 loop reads CAWSAGGTRDGLYYINQPQHF. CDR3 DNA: TGTGCCTGGAGTGCGGGGGGAACCCGGGACGGTTTATACTACATCAATCAGCCCCAGCATTTT.

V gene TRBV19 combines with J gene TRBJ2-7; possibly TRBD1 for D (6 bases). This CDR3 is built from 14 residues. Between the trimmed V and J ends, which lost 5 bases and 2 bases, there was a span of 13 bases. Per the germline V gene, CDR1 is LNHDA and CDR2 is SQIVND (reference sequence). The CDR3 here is CASSPPGTPYEQYF. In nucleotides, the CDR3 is TGTGCCAGTAGTCCTCCCGGGACACCCTACGAGCAGTACTTC.

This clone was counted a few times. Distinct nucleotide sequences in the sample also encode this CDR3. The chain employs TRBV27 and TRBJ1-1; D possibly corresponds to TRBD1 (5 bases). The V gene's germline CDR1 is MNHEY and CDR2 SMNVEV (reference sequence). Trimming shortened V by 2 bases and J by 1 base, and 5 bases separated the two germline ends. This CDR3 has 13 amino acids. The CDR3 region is CASSLQGNTEAFF. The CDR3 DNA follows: TGTGCCAGCAGTTTACAGGGGAACACTGAAGCTTTCTTT.

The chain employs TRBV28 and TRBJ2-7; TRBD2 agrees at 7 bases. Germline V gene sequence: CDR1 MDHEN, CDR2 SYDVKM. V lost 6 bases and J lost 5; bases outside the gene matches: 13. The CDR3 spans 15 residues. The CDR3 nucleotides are TGTGCCAGCAGACCGGGGAGCGGGAAGTTCGACGAGCAGTACTTC. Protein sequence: CASRPGSGKFDEQYF.

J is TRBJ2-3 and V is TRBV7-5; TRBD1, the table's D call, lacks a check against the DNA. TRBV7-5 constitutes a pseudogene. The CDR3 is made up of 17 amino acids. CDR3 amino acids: CARSLATGIPPTDTQYF. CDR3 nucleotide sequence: TGTGCCAGAAGCTTAGCGACAGGGATTCCCCCCACAGATACGCAGTATTTT.

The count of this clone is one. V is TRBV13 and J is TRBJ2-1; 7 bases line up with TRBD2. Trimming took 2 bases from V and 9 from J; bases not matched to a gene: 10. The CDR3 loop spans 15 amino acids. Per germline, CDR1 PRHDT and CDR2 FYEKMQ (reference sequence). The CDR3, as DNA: TGTGCCAGCAGCTTACCCCTAGAGGGGAGGGTTGAGCAGTTCTTC. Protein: CASSLPLEGRVEQFF.

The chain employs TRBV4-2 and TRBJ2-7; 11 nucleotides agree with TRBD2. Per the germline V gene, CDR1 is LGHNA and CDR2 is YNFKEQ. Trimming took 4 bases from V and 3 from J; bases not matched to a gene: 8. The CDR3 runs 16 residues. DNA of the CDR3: TGTGCCAGCAGCCCAGGGTCCCTAGCGGGAGGCTACGAGCAGTACTTC. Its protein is CASSPGSLAGGYEQYF.

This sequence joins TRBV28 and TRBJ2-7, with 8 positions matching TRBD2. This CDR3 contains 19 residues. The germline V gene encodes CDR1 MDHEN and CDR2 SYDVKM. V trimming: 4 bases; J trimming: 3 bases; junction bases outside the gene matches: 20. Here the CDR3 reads CASSYPGGREVAGSYEQYF. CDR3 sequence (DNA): TGTGCCAGCAGTTACCCCGGGGGGCGGGAGGTTGCTGGTAGCTACGAGCAGTACTTC.

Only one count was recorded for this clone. The CDR3 DNA follows: TGTGCCAGCAGTTCTAAGAAGGGACTAGCGGGAGGGGCTAGCACAGATACGCAGTATTTT. Residues: CASSSKKGLAGGASTDTQYF. This chain links TRBV2 with TRBJ2-3, with TRBD2 matching 16 bases. This CDR3 region has 20 residues. Trimming at V came to 5 bases and at J to 0 bases, leaving 11 bases not matched to a gene. The germline V gene has CDR1 SNHLY and CDR2 FYNNEI.

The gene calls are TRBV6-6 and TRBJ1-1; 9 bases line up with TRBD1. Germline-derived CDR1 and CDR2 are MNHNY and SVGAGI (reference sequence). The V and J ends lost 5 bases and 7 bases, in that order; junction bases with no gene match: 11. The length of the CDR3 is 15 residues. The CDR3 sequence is CASSLRDRVVVEAFF. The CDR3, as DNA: TGTGCCAGCAGTCTCCGGGACAGGGTAGTAGTTGAAGCTTTCTTT.

The CDR3 region has the DNA TGTGCCAGCAGCTTAGAGGCGGGGGCCTCCTACAATGAGCAGTTCTTC. It translates to CASSLEAGASYNEQFF. The J gene is TRBJ2-1, the V gene TRBV7-2, with D maybe TRBD2 (7 bases). The CDR3 loop spans 16 amino acids. Germline V CDR1 and CDR2: SGHTA, FQGNSA. Deletions cut 1 base from V and 0 bases from J, with 10 bases between. Drawing the rest from reference TRBV7-2 and TRBJ2-1, the complete variable domain is GAGVSQSPSNKVTEKGKDVELRCDPISGHTALYWYRQSLGQGLEFLIYFQGNSAPDKSGLPSDRFSAERTGGSVSTLTIQRTQQEDSAVYLCASSLEAGASYNEQFFGPGTRLTVL.

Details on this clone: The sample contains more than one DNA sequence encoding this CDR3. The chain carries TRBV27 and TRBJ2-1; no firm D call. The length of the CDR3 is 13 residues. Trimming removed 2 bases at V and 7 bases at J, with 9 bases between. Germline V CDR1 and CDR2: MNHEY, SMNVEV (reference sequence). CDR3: CASSLIARNEQFF. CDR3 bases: TGTGCCAGCAGTTTAATTGCGCGGAATGAGCAGTTCTTC.

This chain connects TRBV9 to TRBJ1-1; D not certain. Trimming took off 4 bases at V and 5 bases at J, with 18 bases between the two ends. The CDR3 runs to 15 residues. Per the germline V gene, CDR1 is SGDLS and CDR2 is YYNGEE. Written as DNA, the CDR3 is TGTGCCAGCAGCCCCACTGGAGGAGGGATGACTGAAGCTTTCTTT. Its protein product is CASSPTGGGMTEAFF.